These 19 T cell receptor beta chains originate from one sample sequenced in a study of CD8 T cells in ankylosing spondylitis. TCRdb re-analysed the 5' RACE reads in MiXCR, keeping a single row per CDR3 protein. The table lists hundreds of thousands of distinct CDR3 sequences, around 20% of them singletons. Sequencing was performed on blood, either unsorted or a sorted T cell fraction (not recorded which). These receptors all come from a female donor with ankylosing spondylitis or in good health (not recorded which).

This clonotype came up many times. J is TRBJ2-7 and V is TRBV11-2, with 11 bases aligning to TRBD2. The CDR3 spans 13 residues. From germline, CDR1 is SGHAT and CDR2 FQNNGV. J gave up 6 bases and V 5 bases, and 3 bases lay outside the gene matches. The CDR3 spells CASSLGTSGEQYF. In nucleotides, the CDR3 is TGTGCCAGCAGCCTAGGGACTAGCGGCGAGCAGTACTTC.

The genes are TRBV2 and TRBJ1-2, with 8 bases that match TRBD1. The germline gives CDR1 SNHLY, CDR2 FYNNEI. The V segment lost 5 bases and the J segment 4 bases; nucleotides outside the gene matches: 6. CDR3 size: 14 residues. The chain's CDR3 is CASSPTGVGYGYTF. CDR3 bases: TGTGCCAGCAGTCCGACAGGGGTGGGCTATGGCTACACCTTC. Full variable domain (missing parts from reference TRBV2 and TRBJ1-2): EPEVTQTPSHQVTQMGQEVILRCVPISNHLYFYWYRQILGQKVEFLVSFYNNEISEKSEIFDDQFSVERPDGSNFTLKIRSTKLEDSAMYFCASSPTGVGYGYTFGSGTRLTVV.

DNA of the CDR3: TGTGCCAGCAGCCTCAGACTAGCAAATGAGGGTGAGCAGTTCTTC. Protein product: CASSLRLANEGEQFF. The rearrangement joins TRBV7-2 to TRBJ2-1; 7 bases align to TRBD2. The J segment lost 9 bases and the V segment lost 5 bases, leaving 13 bases of the junction unmatched. There are 15 residues in the CDR3. Germline lookup yields CDR1 SGHTA and CDR2 FQGNSA.

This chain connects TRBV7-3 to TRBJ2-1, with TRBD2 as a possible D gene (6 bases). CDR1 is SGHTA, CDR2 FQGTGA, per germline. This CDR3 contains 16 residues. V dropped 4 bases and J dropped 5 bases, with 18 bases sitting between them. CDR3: CASSYLTTRPHNEQFF. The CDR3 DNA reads TGTGCCAGCAGCTACCTAACGACTAGGCCCCACAATGAGCAGTTCTTC.

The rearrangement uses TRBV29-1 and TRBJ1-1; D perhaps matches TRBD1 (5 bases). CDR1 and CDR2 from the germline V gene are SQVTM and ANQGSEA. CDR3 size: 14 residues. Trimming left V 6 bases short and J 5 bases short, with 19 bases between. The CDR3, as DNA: TGCAGCGTGGCCCGACGAGGGGTCGTAACTGAAGCTTTCTTT. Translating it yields CSVARRGVVTEAFF.

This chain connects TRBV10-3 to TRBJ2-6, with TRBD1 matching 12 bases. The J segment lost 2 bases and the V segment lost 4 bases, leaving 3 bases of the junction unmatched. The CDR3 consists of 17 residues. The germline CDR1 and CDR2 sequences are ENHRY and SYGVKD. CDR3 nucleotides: TGTGCCATCAGTGGGGGACAGGGGGCCCCTGGGGCCAACGTCCTGACTTTC. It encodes CAISGGQGAPGANVLTF.

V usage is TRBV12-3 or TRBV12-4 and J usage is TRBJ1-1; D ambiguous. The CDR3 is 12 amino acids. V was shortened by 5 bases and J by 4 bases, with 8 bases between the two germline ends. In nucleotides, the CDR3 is TGTGCCAGCAGTGCTCTGGGCACTGAAGCTTTCTTT. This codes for CASSALGTEAFF.

CDR3 sequence reads: CATSRSLAGGLPHEQFF. CDR3 in DNA: TGTGCCACCAGCAGATCCTTAGCGGGAGGGCTGCCCCATGAGCAGTTCTTC. The V gene is TRBV15, the J gene TRBJ2-1; 11 positions match TRBD2. V lost 2 bases, J lost 8 bases, and 11 bases stayed unmatched. Germline loops: CDR1 LNHNV, CDR2 YYDKDF (reference sequence). The CDR3 totals 17 residues. Based on the CDR3 plus reference TRBV15 and TRBJ2-1, the full variable domain is DAMVIQNPRYQVTQFGKPVTLSCSQTLNHNVMYWYQQKSSQAPKLLFHYYDKDFNNEADTPDNFQSRRPNTSFCFLDIRSPGLGDTAMYLCATSRSLAGGLPHEQFFGPGTRLTVL.

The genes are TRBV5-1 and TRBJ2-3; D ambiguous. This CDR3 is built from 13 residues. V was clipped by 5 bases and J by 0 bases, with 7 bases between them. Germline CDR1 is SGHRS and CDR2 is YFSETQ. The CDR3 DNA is TGCGCCAGCAGTGGGGTCAGCACAGATACGCAGTATTTT. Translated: CASSGVSTDTQYF.

The CDR3 DNA reads TGTGCCAGCAGCCCCCAATGGGACCAAAGGCCCAATGAGCAGTTCTTC. Amino acid sequence: CASSPQWDQRPNEQFF. The chain carries TRBV7-2 and TRBJ2-1; the D gene could be TRBD1 or TRBD2 (5 bases each). The CDR3 is made up of 16 amino acids. The V and J ends lost 5 bases and 6 bases respectively, with 20 bases between them. Germline CDR1 SGHTA, CDR2 FQGNSA.

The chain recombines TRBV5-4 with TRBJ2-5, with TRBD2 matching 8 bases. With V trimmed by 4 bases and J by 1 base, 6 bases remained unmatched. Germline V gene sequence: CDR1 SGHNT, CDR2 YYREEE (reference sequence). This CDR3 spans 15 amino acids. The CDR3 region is CASSGAGGLQETQYF. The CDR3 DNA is TGTGCCAGCAGCGGCGCGGGAGGACTCCAAGAGACCCAGTACTTC.

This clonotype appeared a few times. The CDR3 is CASNTRTGELDTQYF. DNA of the CDR3: TGTGCCAGCAATACCCGGACAGGGGAATTAGATACGCAGTATTTT. The rearrangement links TRBV18 to TRBJ2-3; 9 bases are shared with TRBD1. With V trimmed by 8 bases and J by 5 bases, 11 bases remained unmatched. Germline CDR1 is KGHSH and CDR2 is LQKENI. This CDR3 comprises 15 residues. The full variable domain, completed using reference TRBV18 and TRBJ2-3, is NAGVMQNPRHLVRRRGQEARLRCSPMKGHSHVYWYRQLPEEGLKFMVYLQKENIIDESGMPKERFSAEFPKEGPSILRIQQVVRGDSAAYFCASNTRTGELDTQYFGPGTRLTVL.

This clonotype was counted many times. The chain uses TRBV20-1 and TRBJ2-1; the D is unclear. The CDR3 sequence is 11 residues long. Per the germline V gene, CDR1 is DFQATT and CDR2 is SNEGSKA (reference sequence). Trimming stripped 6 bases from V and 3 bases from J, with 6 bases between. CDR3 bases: TGCAGTGCCCGTCTCTACAATGAGCAGTTCTTC. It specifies CSARLYNEQFF.

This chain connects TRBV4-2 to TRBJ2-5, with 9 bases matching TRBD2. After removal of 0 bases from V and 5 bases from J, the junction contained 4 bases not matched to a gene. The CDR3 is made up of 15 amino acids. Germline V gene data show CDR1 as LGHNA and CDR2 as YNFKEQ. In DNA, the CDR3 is TGTGCCAGCAGCCAAGATCGAGGACTAGCGGAGACCCAGTACTTC. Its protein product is CASSQDRGLAETQYF.

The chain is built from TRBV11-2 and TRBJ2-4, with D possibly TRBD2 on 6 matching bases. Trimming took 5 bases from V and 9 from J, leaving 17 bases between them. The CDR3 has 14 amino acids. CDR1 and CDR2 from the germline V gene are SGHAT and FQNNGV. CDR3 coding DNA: TGTGCCAGCAGCCGCGGGACGAGGCCCCCCATTCAGTACTTC. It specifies CASSRGTRPPIQYF.

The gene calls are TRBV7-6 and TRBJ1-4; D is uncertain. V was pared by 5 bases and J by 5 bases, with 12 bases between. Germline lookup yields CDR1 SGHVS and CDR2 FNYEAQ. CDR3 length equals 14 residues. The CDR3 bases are TGTGCCAGCAGCCCCGGCGTAGGAAATGAAAAACTGTTTTTT. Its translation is CASSPGVGNEKLFF. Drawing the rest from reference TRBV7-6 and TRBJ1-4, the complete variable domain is GAGVSQSPRYKVTKRGQDVALRCDPISGHVSLYWYRQALGQGPEFLTYFNYEAQQDKSGLPNDRFSAERPEGSISTLTIQRTEQRDSAMYRCASSPGVGNEKLFFGSGTQLSVL.

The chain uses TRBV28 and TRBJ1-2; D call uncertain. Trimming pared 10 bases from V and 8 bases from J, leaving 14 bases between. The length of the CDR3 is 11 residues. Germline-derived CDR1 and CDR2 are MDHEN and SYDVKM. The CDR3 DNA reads TGTGCCACCCGGGCCCCAGTCGGCTACACCTTC. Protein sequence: CATRAPVGYTF.

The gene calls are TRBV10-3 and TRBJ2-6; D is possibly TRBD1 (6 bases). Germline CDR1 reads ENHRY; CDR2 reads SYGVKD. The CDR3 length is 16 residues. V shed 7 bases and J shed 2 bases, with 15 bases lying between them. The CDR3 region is CAITNSGQPGANVLTF. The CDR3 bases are TGTGCCATCACCAATTCAGGACAGCCTGGGGCCAACGTCCTGACTTTC.

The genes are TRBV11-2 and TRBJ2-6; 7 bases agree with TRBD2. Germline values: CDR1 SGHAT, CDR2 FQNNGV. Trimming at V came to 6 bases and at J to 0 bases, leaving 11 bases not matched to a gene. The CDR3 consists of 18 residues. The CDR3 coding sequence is TGTGCCAGCAGGGGGAGCGGGGACTACCTCTCTGGGGCCAACGTCCTGACTTTC. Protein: CASRGSGDYLSGANVLTF.